The entry below gives a single T cell receptor beta chain sequence along with its context. This CDR3 is built from 15 residues. V lost 4 bases, J lost 7 bases, and 7 bases stayed unmatched. The germline V gene has CDR1 SGHKS and CDR2 YYEKEE (reference sequence). The authors' processing: Scientists estimated how many nucleated cells there were by amplifying reference gene primers. This table comes from immunoSEQ multiplex PCR, and its TCRdb copy is limited to in-frame clones, with some not included. Clonal size and the V and J genes are those of that table, whereas D and trimming came from the DNA. In the table there are tens of thousands of clones, 80% to 90% of which are singletons. This specimen belongs to a study of blood T cell repertoires in COVID-19.

The sample was peripheral blood. V and J are TRBV5-5 and TRBJ1-4; 10 bases are a match to TRBD1. This TCR came from a man in his 60s with active COVID-19. DNA for the CDR3: TGTGCCAGCAGCACCCCGACAGGGGGCAGTGAAAAACTGTTTTTT. It encodes CASSTPTGGSEKLFF.